The 27 T cell receptor beta chains listed next were all sequenced from one sample in a study of OX40 agonist ivuxolimab in advanced cancers. The table came from immunoSEQ multiplex PCR; TCRdb's copy has only in-frame clones and leaves some out. This table holds around 38,000 clones, about 82% found once. Sequencing was performed on CD4+ or CD8+ T cells sorted from blood, taken in a trial of the OX40 agonist ivuxolimab. Receptors were obtained from an adult with an advanced solid tumor such as melanoma, head and neck, liver or kidney cancer.

The chain joins TRBV7-2 to TRBJ1-1; 7 positions agree with TRBD1. Per the germline V gene, CDR1 is SGHTA and CDR2 is FQGNSA. With 9 bases clipped from V and 4 bases from J, the junction kept 11 bases outside the gene matches. The CDR3 length is 14 residues. CDR3 region: CASYTRGGSTEAFF. The CDR3 DNA sequence: TGTGCCAGTTACACCAGGGGGGGGAGCACTGAAGCTTTCTTT. Using reference TRBV7-2 and TRBJ1-1 for the parts outside the CDR3, the full variable domain is GAGVSQSPSNKVTEKGKDVELRCDPISGHTALYWYRQSLGQGLEFLIYFQGNSAPDKSGLPSDRFSAERTGGSVSTLTIQRTQQEDSAVYLCASYTRGGSTEAFFGQGTRLTVV.

The V call is TRBV5-1, the J call TRBJ2-5; no definite D call. Trimming left V 0 bases short and J 5 bases short, with 8 bases between. The germline V gene has CDR1 SGHRS and CDR2 YFSETQ. The CDR3 is made up of 13 amino acids. CDR3 sequence: CASSLGKAETQYF. In DNA form, the CDR3 reads TGCGCCAGCAGCTTGGGAAAGGCGGAGACCCAGTACTTC.

The rearrangement joins TRBV14 to TRBJ1-1; 10 positions agree with TRBD1. Germline V gene sequence: CDR1 SGHDN, CDR2 FVKESK. V lost 4 bases and J lost 6; bases outside the gene matches: 2. CDR3 length: 13 amino acids. The CDR3 reads CASSLTGGSEAFF. The CDR3 nucleotides read TGTGCCAGCAGCCTGACAGGGGGCTCTGAAGCTTTCTTT. Combining the CDR3 with reference TRBV14 and TRBJ1-1 gives the whole variable domain EAGVTQFPSHSVIEKGQTVTLRCDPISGHDNLYWYRRVMGKEIKFLLHFVKESKQDESGMPNNRFLAERTGGTYSTLKVQPAELEDSGVYFCASSLTGGSEAFFGQGTRLTVV.

V is TRBV27 and J is TRBJ2-3, with D perhaps TRBD2 (7 bases). Germline loops: CDR1 MNHEY, CDR2 SMNVEV (reference sequence). CDR3 length: 16 amino acids. With 8 bases removed from V and 2 bases from J, the gap between germline ends came to 20 bases. CDR3 amino acids: CASVSRGGLFTDTQYF. The CDR3 DNA reads TGTGCCAGCGTCTCGCGAGGGGGACTATTCACAGATACGCAGTATTTT.

The genes are TRBV11-2 and TRBJ1-2; 9 nucleotides line up with TRBD1. Germline CDR1 reads SGHAT; CDR2 reads FQNNGV. This CDR3 has 15 amino acids. Losses at the gene ends were 4 bases for V and 8 bases for J; bases not matched to a gene: 11. The CDR3 DNA is TGTGCCAGCAGCTCGACCGGGACAGGGTTGAGGGGCTACACCTTC. As protein: CASSSTGTGLRGYTF.

This rearrangement joins TRBV5-6 to TRBJ1-2; no firm D call. V lost 4 bases and J 4 bases, leaving 11 bases between the germline ends. The CDR3 is made up of 13 amino acids. CDR1 and CDR2 from the germline V gene are SGHDT and YYEEEE. Here the CDR3 DNA reads TGTGCCAGCAGCCGGTGGATCCTCTATGGCTACACCTTC. Translation: CASSRWILYGYTF. Full variable domain (outside the CDR3, taken from reference TRBV5-6 and TRBJ1-2): DAGVTQSPTHLIKTRGQQVTLRCSPKSGHDTVSWYQQALGQGPQFIFQYYEEEERQRGNFPDRFSGHQFPNYSSELNVNALLLGDSALYLCASSRWILYGYTFGSGTRLTVV.

The rearrangement joins TRBV4-3 to TRBJ2-1; D remains unclear. This CDR3 has 14 residues. Trimming removed 0 bases at V and 6 bases at J, with 9 bases between. Germline V gene data show CDR1 as LGHNA and CDR2 as YSLEER. Here the CDR3 DNA reads TGCGCCAGCAGCCAAGATTTGAGTTCCAATGAGCAGTTCTTC. Translated, it gives CASSQDLSSNEQFF.

The chain joins TRBV7-2 to TRBJ1-5, with TRBD1 as a possible D gene (5 bases). Germline CDR1 and CDR2: SGHTA and FQGNSA. CDR3 length equals 15 residues. The V gene lost 7 bases and the J gene lost 3 bases, with 16 bases spanning the gap. The CDR3 region has the DNA TGTGCCAGCACCGTGGCAGGGAGCATCAATCAGCCCCAGCATTTT. It yields the protein CASTVAGSINQPQHF.

The chain links TRBV6-1 to TRBJ2-7, with D possibly TRBD2 on 6 matching bases. The CDR3 totals 15 residues. Trimming shortened V by 6 bases and J by 3 bases, and 18 bases separated the two germline ends. Germline CDR1 MNHNS, CDR2 SASEGT. As DNA, the CDR3 is TGTGCCAGCAGGCAGACCCCGACTAGTGGCTACGAGCAGTACTTC. It codes for CASRQTPTSGYEQYF.

CDR3 in DNA: TGTGCCAGCAGCTTAGCCAGGCGGGTGGTAGCGGGAGGTGATATCTACGAGCAGTACTTC. This encodes CASSLARRVVAGGDIYEQYF. The chain joins TRBV7-2 to TRBJ2-7; TRBD2 matches at 10 bases. The CDR3 is 20 residues long. V shed 0 bases, J shed 3 bases, and the junction held 17 bases outside the gene matches. The germline V gene encodes CDR1 SGHTA and CDR2 FQGNSA.

J is TRBJ2-3 and V is TRBV5-6; unclear D gene. The germline V gene has CDR1 SGHDT and CDR2 YYEEEE. The CDR3 extends over 13 amino acids. Trimming left V 4 bases short and J 0 bases short, with 6 bases between. The CDR3 sequence: CASSIASTDTQYF. The CDR3 bases are TGTGCCAGCAGCATCGCTAGCACAGATACGCAGTATTTT.

Comments on this clone: Different DNA sequences within this sample yield the same CDR3. The chain recombines TRBV4-3 with TRBJ1-2; TRBD1 matches 10 bases. The CDR3 consists of 16 residues. Germline V gene sequence: CDR1 LGHNA, CDR2 YSLEER. The ends lost 0 bases at V and 5 bases at J; junction bases unmatched: 6. The DNA for the CDR3 is TGCGCCAGCAGCCAAGATTCGGTGGGACAGGGGTATGGCTACACCTTC. As protein: CASSQDSVGQGYGYTF.

The genes are TRBV19 and TRBJ1-5; a possible D gene is TRBD1 (5 bases). V lost 3 bases to trimming and J lost 3 bases, with 12 bases between them. This CDR3 spans 15 amino acids. Germline V CDR1 and CDR2: LNHDA, SQIVND (reference sequence). CDR3 sequence: CASSMDRGTNQPQHF. The CDR3 DNA sequence: TGTGCCAGTAGTATGGATCGCGGGACCAATCAGCCCCAGCATTTT.

The V and J genes are TRBV5-1 and TRBJ2-1; 13 bases agree with TRBD2. The CDR3 contains 13 residues. CDR1 is SGHRS and CDR2 is YFSETQ in the germline V gene. V shed 4 bases, J shed 15 bases, and the junction held 7 bases outside the gene matches. The CDR3, as DNA: TGCGCCAGCAGCCAACTAGCGGGGGGGCTTCCGTTCTTC. It is translated as CASSQLAGGLPFF. The complete variable domain, with remaining parts taken from reference TRBV5-1 and TRBJ2-1, reads KAGVTQTPRYLIKTRGQQVTLSCSPISGHRSVSWYQQTPGQGLQFLFEYFSETQRNKGNFPGRFSGRQFSNSRSEMNVSTLELGDSALYLCASSQLAGGLPFFGPGTRLTVL.

The chain employs TRBV30 and TRBJ2-7, with no clear D. Germline values: CDR1 GTSNPN, CDR2 SVGIG (reference sequence). V lost 2 bases and J lost 2, with 7 bases in between. The CDR3 extends over 12 amino acids. The CDR3 sequence: CAWSRAPYEQYF. In DNA form, the CDR3 reads TGTGCCTGGAGTCGGGCCCCCTACGAGCAGTACTTC. Based on the CDR3 plus reference TRBV30 and TRBJ2-7, the full variable domain is SQTIHQWPATLVQPVGSPLSLECTVEGTSNPNLYWYRQAAGRGLQLLFYSVGIGQISSEVPQNLSASRPQDRQFILSSKKLLLSDSGFYLCAWSRAPYEQYFGPGTRLTVT.

The chain couples TRBV28 to TRBJ2-4, with unresolved D. The CDR3 runs to 16 residues. V gave up 2 bases and J gave up 0 bases, with 11 bases separating them. From germline, CDR1 is MDHEN and CDR2 SYDVKM. The CDR3 DNA reads TGTGCCAGCAGTTTAAGTTATGGGTTAGCCAAAAACATTCAGTACTTC. The encoded protein is CASSLSYGLAKNIQYF.

The rearrangement uses TRBV6-1 and TRBJ2-7, with D maybe TRBD2 (5 bases). Germline assignment: CDR1 MNHNS and CDR2 SASEGT. The CDR3 extends over 15 amino acids. The V end was cut by 2 bases, the J end by 3 bases, with 14 bases between. The CDR3 DNA is TGTGCCAGCAGTGAAAGGTCTTACGGACTCTACGAGCAGTACTTC. This translates into CASSERSYGLYEQYF.

The genes are TRBV4-1 and TRBJ2-3; D may be TRBD2 (6 bases). V was trimmed by 1 base and J by 4 bases, leaving 21 bases between them. The CDR3 covers 18 residues. The V gene's germline CDR1 is MGHRA and CDR2 YSYEKL. Written as DNA, the CDR3 is TGCGCCAGCAGCCAAGTTGGGAGGAATAGGAGGGGACCAGATACGCAGTATTTT. Translated, it gives CASSQVGRNRRGPDTQYF.

V usage is TRBV6-5 and J usage is TRBJ1-6; 9 bases are a match to TRBD1. V lost 0 bases, J lost 4 bases, and 1 base stayed unmatched. The CDR3 extends over 16 amino acids. Germline V gene lookup returns CDR1 MNHEY and CDR2 SVGAGI. This CDR3 is CASSYSTGGYNSPLHF. The DNA for the CDR3 is TGTGCCAGCAGTTACTCGACAGGGGGTTATAATTCACCCCTCCACTTT.

The V gene is TRBV4-3, the J gene TRBJ1-1; TRBD1 might be the D (6 bases). Germline values: CDR1 LGHNA, CDR2 YSLEER. This CDR3 is built from 16 residues. The V gene lost 0 bases and the J gene lost 6 bases, with 17 bases spanning the gap. The CDR3 protein is CASSQDMPRGVAEAFF. As DNA, the CDR3 is TGCGCCAGCAGCCAAGATATGCCCAGGGGAGTCGCTGAAGCTTTCTTT.

V gene TRBV18 combines with J gene TRBJ2-5; 16 bases are shared with TRBD2. V trimming: 6 bases; J trimming: 4 bases; junction bases outside the gene matches: 8. The CDR3 is 17 residues long. Germline CDR1 KGHSH, CDR2 LQKENI. In DNA, the CDR3 is TGTGCCAGCTCCACCGGGACTAGCGGGGGGGCCAGAGAGACCCAGTACTTC. It specifies CASSTGTSGGARETQYF.

The genes are TRBV28 and TRBJ1-1, with D possibly being TRBD1 (6 bases). The CDR3 totals 15 residues. V lost 8 bases and J lost 4, with 20 bases in between. Germline CDR1 and CDR2: MDHEN and SYDVKM. Written as DNA, the CDR3 is TGTGCCAGCGGACATGGGCGGACAGTTCCCACTGAAGCTTTCTTT. As protein: CASGHGRTVPTEAFF.

This clone was recorded once. The chain uses TRBV19 and TRBJ2-2; perhaps D is TRBD1 or TRBD2 (6 bases each). Germline V CDR1 and CDR2: LNHDA, SQIVND (reference sequence). The CDR3 totals 15 residues. Trimming took 6 bases from V and 5 from J, leaving 16 bases between them. CDR3 nucleotides: TGTGCCAGTAGCGCCGGGGGCCAGGGTACCGGGGAGCTGTTTTTT. This sequence encodes CASSAGGQGTGELFF.

The chain uses TRBV28 and TRBJ1-2; a possible D gene is TRBD1 (6 bases). CDR1 is MDHEN and CDR2 is SYDVKM in the germline V gene. The CDR3 sequence is 11 residues long. Trimming shortened V by 8 bases and J by 2 bases, and 6 bases separated the two germline ends. The CDR3 nucleotides are TGTGCCAGCGGACAGAACTATGGCTACACCTTC. It codes for CASGQNYGYTF.

The V gene is TRBV2, the J gene TRBJ2-7; TRBD1 might be the D (5 bases). The germline CDR1 and CDR2 sequences are SNHLY and FYNNEI. The CDR3 has 14 residues. The germline V and J ends were trimmed by 8 bases and 0 bases, with 14 bases remaining between them. CDR3 in amino acids: CASLGHLSSYEQYF. The CDR3 DNA follows: TGTGCCAGCCTTGGACACCTTAGCTCCTACGAGCAGTACTTC. Variable domain in full (rest from reference TRBV2 and TRBJ2-7): EPEVTQTPSHQVTQMGQEVILRCVPISNHLYFYWYRQILGQKVEFLVSFYNNEISEKSEIFDDQFSVERPDGSNFTLKIRSTKLEDSAMYFCASLGHLSSYEQYFGPGTRLTVT.

The chain uses TRBV5-4 and TRBJ2-1; 9 positions match TRBD1. The germline gives CDR1 SGHNT, CDR2 YYREEE (reference sequence). CDR3 length: 14 residues. The V gene end was trimmed by 6 bases and the J gene end by 6 bases; junction bases not matched to a gene: 7. In DNA form, the CDR3 reads TGTGCCAGCACTTCGGGGGACAGGGTCAATGAGCAGTTCTTC. It codes for CASTSGDRVNEQFF. Full variable domain (remainder filled in from reference TRBV5-4 and TRBJ2-1): ETGVTQSPTHLIKTRGQQVTLRCSSQSGHNTVSWYQQALGQGPQFIFQYYREEENGRGNFPPRFSGLQFPNYSSELNVNALELDDSALYLCASTSGDRVNEQFFGPGTRLTVL.

The rearrangement uses TRBV10-3 and TRBJ2-2, with TRBD2 matching 15 bases. V shed 5 bases, J shed 2 bases, and the junction held 6 bases outside the gene matches. Per the germline V gene, CDR1 is ENHRY and CDR2 is SYGVKD. The length of the CDR3 is 18 residues. The DNA for the CDR3 is TGTGCCATCAGTTGGACTAGCGGGAGGGATGGAAACACCGGGGAGCTGTTTTTT. It codes for CAISWTSGRDGNTGELFF.